The 21 T cell receptor beta chains below were found in one sample sequenced in a study of blood T cells in healthy people across ages. With a J-beta primer mix and a sample-barcoded 5' primer, a second PCR ran about 6 to 11 cycles. From the 5' RACE reads, TCRdb called clonotypes with MiXCR, one entry per CDR3 protein. The data contain some 900,000 distinct CDR3 sequences, about 48% of them singletons. Source material: blood. All receptors derive from a man aged 25-45 years in good health.

This clonotype has a handful of counts. V usage is TRBV20-1 and J usage is TRBJ2-3, with 11 bases matching TRBD2. The germline V gene has CDR1 DFQATT and CDR2 SNEGSKA (reference sequence). V shed 5 bases, J shed 2 bases, and the junction held 12 bases outside the gene matches. This CDR3 region has 17 residues. CDR3 bases: TGCAGTGCTCGGGAGTTAGCGGGGGGGGGATTCACAGATACGCAGTATTTT. Amino acid sequence: CSARELAGGGFTDTQYF.

The chain has TRBV2 and TRBJ2-3; D is possibly TRBD1 or TRBD2 (6 bases each). Trimming removed 9 bases at V and 4 bases at J, with 17 bases between. The CDR3 spans 14 residues. Germline CDR1 SNHLY, CDR2 FYNNEI. The CDR3 loop is CASREGGFPDTQYF. CDR3 DNA sequence: TGTGCCAGTAGAGAAGGGGGGTTTCCAGATACGCAGTATTTT.

This clonotype was counted a few times. The chain uses TRBV9 and TRBJ2-2; 8 positions match TRBD2. The junction had 1 base not matched to a gene; V was cut back by 0 bases and J by 6 bases. The germline CDR1 and CDR2 sequences are SGDLS and YYNGEE. CDR3 size: 14 residues. Here the CDR3 reads CASSVAGGPGELFF. The CDR3 DNA reads TGTGCCAGCAGCGTAGCGGGGGGGCCCGGGGAGCTGTTTTTT.

The gene calls are TRBV7-9 and TRBJ1-1, with D unresolved. Germline CDR1 is SEHNR and CDR2 is FQNEAQ (reference sequence). The V gene lost 4 bases and the J gene lost 0 bases, with 12 bases spanning the gap. This CDR3 contains 15 residues. CDR3 protein: CASSSVNNMNTEAFF. CDR3 nucleotides: TGTGCCAGCAGCTCAGTGAACAACATGAACACTGAAGCTTTCTTT.

This clonotype showed up just a few times. The V gene is TRBV20-1, the J gene TRBJ1-2; possible D gene TRBD1, 5 bases. The ends were cut back, 8 bases at V and 8 bases at J, with 18 bases in the middle. This CDR3 region has 12 residues. Germline V CDR1 and CDR2: DFQATT, SNEGSKA (reference sequence). CDR3 amino acids: CSPNSNSGGYTF. The CDR3 DNA is TGCAGTCCCAATTCGAATTCAGGGGGCTACACCTTC.

This clonotype turned up a few times. This chain uses TRBV21-1 with TRBJ1-5. TRBV21-1 is a pseudogene locus. The CDR3 totals 17 residues. CDR3 sequence: CASSKTAGPGQRQPQHF. CDR3 coding DNA: TGTGCCAGCAGCAAAACCGCAGGTCCCGGGCAAAGACAGCCCCAGCATTTT.

The rearrangement uses TRBV7-9 and TRBJ2-1, with D uncertain. V shed 5 bases and J shed 7 bases, with 15 bases lying between them. The germline gives CDR1 SEHNR, CDR2 FQNEAQ (reference sequence). This CDR3 has 14 residues. The CDR3 sequence is CASSQGAWRNEQFF. The CDR3 DNA reads as TGTGCCAGCAGCCAAGGCGCCTGGCGAAATGAGCAGTTCTTC.

Details on this clonotype: A much larger clone differs from this one at a single base, so this may be a read error. CDR3: CASSVDYPTDTQYF. The CDR3 bases are TGTGCCAGCAGCGTAGACTACCCCACAGATACGCAGTATTTT. The chain is built from TRBV7-2 and TRBJ2-3, with TRBD2 as a possible D gene (5 bases). The V end lost 5 bases, the J end lost 2 bases, and 11 bases lay between the germline ends. CDR1 and CDR2 from the germline V gene are SGHTA and FQGNSA. This CDR3 is 14 amino acids long.

Details on this clonotype: A much larger clone is a single base away; this may be a read error. This chain connects TRBV4-3 to TRBJ1-4; 9 bases agree with TRBD1. CDR3 length: 15 residues. CDR1 and CDR2 from the germline V gene are LGHNA and YSLEER. The CDR3: CASSQDRGPKEKLFF. CDR3 nucleotides: TGCGCCAGCAGCCAGGACAGGGGCCCTAAGGAAAAACTGTTTTTT.

There are a few counts of this clonotype. This chain uses TRBV7-2 with TRBJ1-5, with D uncertain. Trimming left V 1 base short and J 6 bases short, with 7 bases between. The CDR3 covers 13 residues. Per the germline V gene, CDR1 is SGHTA and CDR2 is FQGNSA. CDR3 bases: TGTGCCAGCAGCTTAGATTTGATTCAGCCCCAGCATTTT. It is translated as CASSLDLIQPQHF.

This clonotype was observed a few times. The rearrangement links TRBV2 to TRBJ2-3; maybe TRBD1 (5 bases). Per germline, CDR1 SNHLY and CDR2 FYNNEI. This CDR3 has 14 residues. Trimming took 4 bases from V and 5 from J, leaving 13 bases between them. The CDR3: CASSGQGIGDTQYF. In DNA form, the CDR3 reads TGTGCCAGCAGTGGGCAGGGAATTGGAGATACGCAGTATTTT.

The gene calls are TRBV30 and TRBJ2-7; 8 bases align to TRBD1. CDR1 GTSNPN and CDR2 SVGIG come from the germline V gene (reference sequence). With V trimmed by 7 bases and J by 0 bases, 2 bases remained unmatched. The CDR3 is 12 amino acids. The CDR3 DNA sequence: TGTGCCTTAGACAGGGGCTCCTACGAGCAGTACTTC. It is translated as CALDRGSYEQYF.

This clonotype was picked up a small number of times. The genes are TRBV6-1 and TRBJ1-6; D is possibly TRBD1 (5 bases). The V gene lost 10 bases and the J gene lost 8 bases, with 18 bases spanning the gap. Germline loops: CDR1 MNHNS, CDR2 SASEGT. The CDR3 is 14 amino acids. CDR3 loop: CATRREVWDSPLHF. In nucleotides, the CDR3 is TGTGCCACCCGCAGGGAGGTCTGGGATTCACCCCTCCACTTT.

This clonotype was observed a few times. The CDR3 spells CASSQTSGALYNEQFF. In DNA, the CDR3 is TGCGCCAGCAGCCAGACCAGCGGGGCTCTCTACAATGAGCAGTTCTTC. This rearrangement joins TRBV4-1 to TRBJ2-1, with 7 positions matching TRBD2. The CDR3 is made up of 16 amino acids. Germline V gene sequence: CDR1 MGHRA, CDR2 YSYEKL. V shed 3 bases and J 3 bases; nucleotides not matched to a gene: 8.

The chain recombines TRBV27 with TRBJ2-7, with TRBD2 matching over 10 bases. The J segment lost 2 bases and the V segment lost 6 bases, leaving 10 bases of the junction unmatched. The CDR3 runs 16 residues. Germline V CDR1 and CDR2: MNHEY, SMNVEV (reference sequence). The DNA of the CDR3 is TGTGCCAGCAGCTCTCCCCGTACTAGCGGGGCCTACGAGCAGTACTTC. Protein product: CASSSPRTSGAYEQYF.

This clonotype has a handful of counts. The chain employs TRBV13 and TRBJ2-7; 8 positions agree with TRBD1. The V segment lost 5 bases and the J segment 3 bases; nucleotides outside the gene matches: 9. Germline-derived CDR1 and CDR2 are PRHDT and FYEKMQ (reference sequence). The CDR3 totals 15 residues. The DNA of the CDR3 is TGTGCCAGCAGCCACGGGACAGGTCCCGTCTACGAGCAGTACTTC. Protein product: CASSHGTGPVYEQYF.

V usage is TRBV5-1 and J usage is TRBJ2-3; TRBD1 matches at 7 bases. CDR1 and CDR2 (germline): SGHRS, YFSETQ. CDR3 size: 16 residues. J lost 3 bases, V lost 0 bases, and 7 bases had no gene match. The CDR3 region is CASSLAQGFGTDTQYF. CDR3 DNA sequence: TGCGCCAGCAGCTTGGCACAGGGGTTCGGAACAGATACGCAGTATTTT.

The V call is TRBV7-2, the J call TRBJ2-3; D perhaps matches TRBD1 (7 bases). V was trimmed by 5 bases and J by 4 bases, leaving 13 bases between them. The CDR3 has 14 amino acids. The germline gives CDR1 SGHTA, CDR2 FQGNSA. CDR3 in DNA: TGTGCCAGCAGCCGGGGGACAGTTGCAGATACGCAGTATTTT. Its protein product is CASSRGTVADTQYF.

The sample holds a few counts of this clonotype. The gene calls are TRBV3-1 and TRBJ2-5; D uncertain. The V and J ends lost 0 bases and 1 base respectively, with 9 bases between them. The CDR3 has 15 amino acids. Germline V gene lookup returns CDR1 LGHDT and CDR2 YNNKEL (reference sequence). Written as DNA, the CDR3 is TGTGCCAGCAGCCAAGAAAGGCTTCTCCAAGAGACCCAGTACTTC. Residues: CASSQERLLQETQYF.

The J gene is TRBJ2-5, the V gene TRBV9, with TRBD2 as a possible D gene (6 bases). Deletions cut 1 base from V and 2 bases from J, with 12 bases between. Germline assignment: CDR1 SGDLS and CDR2 YYNGEE. The CDR3 length is 15 residues. This CDR3 is CASSVWWGVQETQYF. The CDR3 nucleotides read TGTGCCAGCAGCGTATGGTGGGGGGTACAAGAGACCCAGTACTTC.

The chain links TRBV7-3 to TRBJ2-5; 9 nucleotides agree with TRBD2. V shed 2 bases and J 1 base; nucleotides not matched to a gene: 2. In germline, CDR1 is SGHTA, CDR2 FQGTGA. The CDR3 sequence is 15 residues long. The CDR3 here is CASSLGTSLQETQYF. The CDR3 nucleotides read TGTGCCAGCAGCTTAGGGACTAGCCTCCAAGAGACCCAGTACTTC.